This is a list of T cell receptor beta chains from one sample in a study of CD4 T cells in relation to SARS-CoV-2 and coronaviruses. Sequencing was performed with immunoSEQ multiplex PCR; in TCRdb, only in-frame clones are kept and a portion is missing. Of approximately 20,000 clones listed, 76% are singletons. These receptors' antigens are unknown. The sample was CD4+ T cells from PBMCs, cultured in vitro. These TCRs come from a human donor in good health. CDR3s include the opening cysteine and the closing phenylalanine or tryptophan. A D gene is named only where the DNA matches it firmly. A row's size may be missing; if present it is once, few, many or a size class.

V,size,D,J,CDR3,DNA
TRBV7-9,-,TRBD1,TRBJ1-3,CASSSDRTGVSGNTIYF,TGTGCCAGCAGCTCAGATAGGACAGGGGTCTCTGGAAACACCATATATTTT
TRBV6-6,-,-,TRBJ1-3,CASSYPRQDSGNTIYF,TGTGCCAGCAGTTACCCCCGACAGGACTCTGGAAACACCATATATTTT
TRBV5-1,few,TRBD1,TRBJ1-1,CASSFQYRGRGTEAFF,TGCGCCAGCAGCTTCCAGTACAGGGGCAGGGGCACTGAAGCTTTCTTT
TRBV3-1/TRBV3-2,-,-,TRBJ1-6,CASSQDSRLGYSPLHF,TGTGCCAGCAGCCAAGATAGCCGCCTTGGGTATTCACCCCTCCACTTT
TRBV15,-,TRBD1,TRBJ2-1,CATSNDRVREQFF,TGTGCCACCAGCAACGACAGGGTCCGGGAGCAGTTCTTC
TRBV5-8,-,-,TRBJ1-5,CASSLQYSNQPQHF,TGTGCCAGCAGCTTACAATATAGCAATCAGCCCCAGCATTTT
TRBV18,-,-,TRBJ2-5,CASSPGETQYF,TGTGCCAGCTCACCGGGGGAGACCCAGTACTTC
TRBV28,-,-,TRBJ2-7,CASSERWGEQYF,TGTGCCAGCAGCGAGAGATGGGGCGAGCAGTACTTC
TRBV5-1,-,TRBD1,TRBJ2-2,CASSGTANTGELFF,TGCGCCAGCAGCGGGACAGCGAACACCGGGGAGCTGTTTTTT
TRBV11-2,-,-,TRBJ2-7,CASSLSSRFLYEQYF,TGTGCCAGCAGCTTATCCTCACGGTTTCTGTACGAGCAGTACTTC
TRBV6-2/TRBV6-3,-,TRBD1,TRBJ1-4,CASSYVLGDRELNEKLFF,TGTGCCAGCAGTTACGTCTTGGGTGACAGGGAGTTAAATGAAAAACTGTTTTTT
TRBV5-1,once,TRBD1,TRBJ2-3,CASSLLGQGVLSTDTQYF,TGCGCCAGCAGCTTGTTGGGACAGGGGGTTCTTAGCACAGATACGCAGTATTTT
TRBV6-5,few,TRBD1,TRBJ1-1,CASLDRGTEAFF,TGTGCCAGCTTGGACAGGGGCACTGAAGCTTTCTTT
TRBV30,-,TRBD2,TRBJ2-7,CAWSRWPSGRWEQYF,TGTGCCTGGAGTCGATGGCCTAGCGGGAGATGGGAGCAGTACTTC
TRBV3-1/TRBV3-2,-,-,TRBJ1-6,CASSQPGQNSPLHF,TGTGCCAGCAGCCAGCCTGGACAGAATTCACCCCTCCACTTT
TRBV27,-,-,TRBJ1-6,CASSFSGLGNSPLHF,TGTGCCAGCAGTTTCTCAGGATTGGGGAATTCACCCCTCCACTTT
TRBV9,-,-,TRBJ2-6,CASSVVTGARANVLTF,TGTGCCAGCAGCGTAGTTACCGGGGCTAGGGCCAACGTCCTGACTTTC
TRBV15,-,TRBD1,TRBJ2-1,CATSKDLTGARNEQFF,TGTGCCACCAGCAAAGACCTGACAGGGGCTCGGAATGAGCAGTTCTTC
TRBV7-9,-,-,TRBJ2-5,CASSLLGMGEETQYF,TGTGCCAGCAGCTTACTAGGAATGGGTGAAGAGACCCAGTACTTC
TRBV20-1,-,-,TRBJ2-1,CSASAAAISYNEQFF,TGCAGTGCTAGTGCCGCGGCAATCTCCTACAATGAGCAGTTCTTC
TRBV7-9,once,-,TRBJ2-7,CASSLGQGFYEQYF,TGTGCCAGCAGCTTAGGGCAGGGATTCTACGAGCAGTACTTC
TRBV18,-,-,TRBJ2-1,CASSPATYNEQFF,TGTGCCAGCTCACCAGCAACATACAATGAGCAGTTCTTC
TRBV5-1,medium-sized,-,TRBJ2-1,CASSSGGGGYNEQFF,TGCGCCAGCAGCTCCGGCGGAGGGGGATACAATGAGCAGTTCTTC
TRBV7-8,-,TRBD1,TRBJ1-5,CASSRFTGATSNQPQHF,TGTGCCAGCAGTCGATTCACAGGGGCGACTAGCAATCAGCCCCAGCATTTT
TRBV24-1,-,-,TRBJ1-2,CATSSRQDVGYTF,TGTGCCACCAGTTCTCGACAGGACGTTGGCTACACCTTC
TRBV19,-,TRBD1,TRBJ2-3,CASSTRGTGGKADTQYF,TGTGCCAGTAGTACTAGGGGGACAGGGGGTAAAGCAGATACGCAGTATTTT
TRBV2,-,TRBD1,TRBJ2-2,CASRGTGGSGELFF,TGTGCCAGCAGGGGGACAGGGGGGTCGGGGGAGCTGTTTTTT
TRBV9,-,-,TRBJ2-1,CASAAGDEQFF,TGTGCCAGCGCTGCAGGGGACGAGCAGTTCTTC
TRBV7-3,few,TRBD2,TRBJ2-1,CASSLGGLAGGFEQFF,TGTGCCAGCAGCCTAGGAGGACTAGCGGGAGGGTTTGAGCAGTTCTTC
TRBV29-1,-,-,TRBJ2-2,CSAYNTGELFF,TGCAGCGCATATAACACCGGGGAGCTGTTTTTT
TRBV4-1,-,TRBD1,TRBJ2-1,CASSPAGTAYNEQFF,TGCGCCAGCAGCCCGGCCGGGACAGCATACAATGAGCAGTTCTTC
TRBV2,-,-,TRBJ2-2,CASVGRKNTGELFF,TGTGCCAGCGTGGGCAGAAAGAACACCGGGGAGCTGTTTTTT
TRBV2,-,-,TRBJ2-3,CASNKFGVTDTQYF,TGTGCCAGCAACAAATTCGGAGTCACAGATACGCAGTATTTT
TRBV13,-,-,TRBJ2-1,CASSFLSNSYNEQFF,TGTGCCAGCAGCTTCCTTTCCAACTCCTACAATGAGCAGTTCTTC
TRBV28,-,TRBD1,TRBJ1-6,CASRDPTGDNSPLHF,TGTGCCAGCAGGGACCCCACAGGGGATAATTCACCCCTCCACTTT
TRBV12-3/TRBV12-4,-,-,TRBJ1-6,CASRQGDTAPLHF,TGTGCCAGCAGACAAGGGGACACAGCTCCCCTCCACTTT
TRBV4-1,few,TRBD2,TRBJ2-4,CASSQPTGLAVRVQYF,TGCGCCAGCAGCCAACCGACGGGACTAGCGGTACGGGTTCAGTACTTC